This TCR beta chain stems from a study of T-cell reconstitution after alpha-beta-depleted transplantation in children listed by TCRdb under 2016. With regard to the full study: T-cell immune reconstitution after TCRalphabeta/CD19-depleted allogeneic hematopoietic cell transplantation in children was quantitatively tracked in the study by means of TCR repertoire profiling.

In regard to this clonotype: Its specific antigen is unknown. No qualities accompany the bases; no much larger clone lies one base away.

The treatment or condition tag for this specimen amounts to: allogeneic hematopoietic cell transplantation with graft depleted of TCRalphabeta T cells and CD19 B cells. The children who served as transplant recipients had been given grafts of TCRalphabeta/CD19-depleted allogeneic hematopoietic cells. The V end gives up 2 bases and the J end 13 bases, leaving 4 bases in the junction not matched to a gene. The CDR1 and CDR2 encoded by the germline V gene are SGHVS and FNYEAQ. From cysteine to phenylalanine, the CDR3 is 13 amino acids long. The only DNA kept is the CDR3, 39 bases in frame from the first base. To prepare the library, PCR was applied. Sequencing was carried out with an Illumina HiSeq 2500. To normalize quantification of the TCRbeta repertoire, the TCR libraries were built with molecular barcoding that relied on unique molecular identifiers. In-frame beta chains were kept once TCRdb had trimmed the public reads at Q25 with fastp and called clones with MiXCR. CDR3 protein sequences are deduplicated, and each keeps its most common genes and DNA. This sample comprises hundreds of thousands of distinct CDR3 sequences, roughly 13% of them detected only once. The top ten clonotypes cover roughly 2.3% of the sample.

What the work shows at the level of the full study, not this receptor alone: In some patients, high TCRbeta diversity at day 60 was attributed to recipient T cells and intrathymic progenitors that had survived conditioning. Over subsequent months, a decline in hyperexpanded clone frequencies was noted, and after one year, T-cell counts and TCRbeta diversity were mostly ascribed to newly produced T cells. The apparently early alphabetaT-cell count recovery about two months after transplant was reportedly dependent on only several hundred rapidly expanded clones derived from non-depleted graft cells.

The rearranged segments are TRBV7-6 and TRBJ2-1, with TRBD2 matching 11 junction bases. The sequence derives from a male patient between 10 and 17 years old who had a stem cell transplant for acute myeloid leukemia, so the T cells may come from the graft donor. The sequencing here drew on PBMCs, mostly from graft donor cells, taken 360 days after TCRalphabeta/CD19-depleted stem cell transplant. DNA sequence: TGTGCCAGCAGCTTACTAGCGGGAGGTGATCAGTTCTTC. It translates to CASSLLAGGDQFF.